The clone carrying this T cell receptor beta chain was detected a few times. Its specificity is not known. This entry is derived from a study of T cell responses to AZD1222 COVID-19 vaccine. About the research overall: Whether given at about 4 or about 12 weeks, second doses were pooled.

Here immunoSEQ multiplex PCR was the method, and the copy in TCRdb shows in-frame clones only, minus some. In the table there are more than 110,000 clones, 88% of which are singletons. The trim removed 0 bases at V and 2 bases at J, leaving 3 bases unmatched. The length of the CDR3 is 15 residues. CDR1 is SGDLS, CDR2 YYNGEE, per germline. Study findings and constraints: Most donors were white British and more were female, and clonal diversity was possibly underestimated. Just a handful of people given AZD1222 tested seropositive at baseline.

The clonotype comes from an adult in good health. The rearrangement joins TRBV9 to TRBJ2-3; TRBD1 matches at 7 bases. The source material was peripheral blood, sampled on day 0 of AZD1222 vaccination. The CDR3 bases are TGTGCCAGCAGCGTAGGGCAGGGGGTCACAGATACGCAGTATTTT. Protein: CASSVGQGVTDTQYF.